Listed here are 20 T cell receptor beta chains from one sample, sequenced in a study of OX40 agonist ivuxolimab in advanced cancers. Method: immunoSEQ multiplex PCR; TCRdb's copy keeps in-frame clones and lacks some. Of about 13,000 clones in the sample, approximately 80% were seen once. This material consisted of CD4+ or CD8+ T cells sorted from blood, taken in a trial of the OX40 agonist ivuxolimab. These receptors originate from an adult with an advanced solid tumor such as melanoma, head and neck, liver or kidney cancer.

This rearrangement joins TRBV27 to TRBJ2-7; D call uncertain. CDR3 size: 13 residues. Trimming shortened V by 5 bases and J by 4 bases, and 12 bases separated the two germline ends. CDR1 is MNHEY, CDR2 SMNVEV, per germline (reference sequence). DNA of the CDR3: TGTGCCAGCAGTCCCTTTGGCATGTACGAGCAGTACTTC. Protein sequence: CASSPFGMYEQYF.

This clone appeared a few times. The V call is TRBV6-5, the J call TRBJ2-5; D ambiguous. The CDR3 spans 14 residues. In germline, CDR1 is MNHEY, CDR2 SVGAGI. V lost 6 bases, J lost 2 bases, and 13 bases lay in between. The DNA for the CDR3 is TGTGCCAGCAGCCCCCGCAGCGAACAAGAGACCCAGTACTTC. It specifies CASSPRSEQETQYF.

This chain's CDR3 is CAISDPALAGSIGELFF. The CDR3 region has the DNA TGTGCCATCAGTGATCCAGCACTAGCGGGATCGATCGGGGAGCTGTTTTTT. The chain joins TRBV10-3 to TRBJ2-2; 10 bases are shared with TRBD2. The length of the CDR3 is 17 residues. Looked up from germline, CDR1 is ENHRY and CDR2 is SYGVKD. V lost 3 bases, J lost 7 bases, and 11 bases stayed unmatched.

This chain's CDR3 is CASSAGLASFTDTQYF. CDR3 bases: TGTGCCAGCAGCGCGGGACTAGCTTCTTTCACAGATACGCAGTATTTT. V and J are TRBV9 and TRBJ2-3, with TRBD2 matching over 9 bases. CDR3 length equals 16 residues. From germline, CDR1 is SGDLS and CDR2 YYNGEE. Unmatched junction bases numbered 7, after V lost 3 bases and J lost 2 bases.

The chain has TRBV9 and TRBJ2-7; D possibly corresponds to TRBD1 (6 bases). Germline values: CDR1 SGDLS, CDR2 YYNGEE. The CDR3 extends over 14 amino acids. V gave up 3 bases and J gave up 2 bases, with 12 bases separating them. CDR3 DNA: TGTGCCAGCAGCGGCCGGGACAACACCTACGAGCAGTACTTC. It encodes CASSGRDNTYEQYF.

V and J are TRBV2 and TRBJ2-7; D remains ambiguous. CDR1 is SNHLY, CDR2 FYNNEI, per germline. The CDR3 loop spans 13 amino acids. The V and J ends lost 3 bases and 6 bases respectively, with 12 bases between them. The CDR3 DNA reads TGTGCCAGCAGTGAGGGCCCCGGGTCCGAGCAGTACTTC. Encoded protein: CASSEGPGSEQYF.

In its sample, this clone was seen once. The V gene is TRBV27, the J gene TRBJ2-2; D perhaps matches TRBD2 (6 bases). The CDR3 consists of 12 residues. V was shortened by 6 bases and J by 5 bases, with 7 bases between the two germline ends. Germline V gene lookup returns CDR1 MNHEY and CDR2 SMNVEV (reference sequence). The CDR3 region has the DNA TGTGCCAGCAGGGGACTGACCGGGGAGCTGTTTTTT. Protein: CASRGLTGELFF.

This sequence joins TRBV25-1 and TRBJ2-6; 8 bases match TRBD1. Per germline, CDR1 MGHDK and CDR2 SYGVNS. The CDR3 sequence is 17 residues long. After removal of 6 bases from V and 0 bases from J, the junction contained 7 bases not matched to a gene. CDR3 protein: CASSGQGRFSGANVLTF. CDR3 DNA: TGTGCCAGCAGCGGACAGGGAAGATTCTCTGGGGCCAACGTCCTGACTTTC. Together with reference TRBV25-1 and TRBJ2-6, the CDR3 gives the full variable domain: EADIYQTPRYLVIGTGKKITLECSQTMGHDKMYWYQQDPGMELHLIHYSYGVNSTEKGDLSSESTVSRIRTEHFPLTLESARPSHTSQYLCASSGQGRFSGANVLTFGAGSRLTVL.

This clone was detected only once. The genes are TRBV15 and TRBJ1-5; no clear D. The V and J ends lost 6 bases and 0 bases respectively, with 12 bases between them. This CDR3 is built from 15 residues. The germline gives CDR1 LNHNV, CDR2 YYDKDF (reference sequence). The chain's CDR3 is CATRLMAYSNQPQHF. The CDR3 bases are TGTGCCACCAGGTTGATGGCGTATAGCAATCAGCCCCAGCATTTT. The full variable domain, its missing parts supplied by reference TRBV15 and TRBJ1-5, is DAMVIQNPRYQVTQFGKPVTLSCSQTLNHNVMYWYQQKSSQAPKLLFHYYDKDFNNEADTPDNFQSRRPNTSFCFLDIRSPGLGDTAMYLCATRLMAYSNQPQHFGDGTRLSIL.

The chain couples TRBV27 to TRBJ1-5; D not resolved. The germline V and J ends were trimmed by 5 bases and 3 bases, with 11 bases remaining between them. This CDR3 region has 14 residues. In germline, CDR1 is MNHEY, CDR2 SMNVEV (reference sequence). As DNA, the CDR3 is TGTGCCAGCAGTATCGGCCTTACCAATCAGCCCCAGCATTTT. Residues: CASSIGLTNQPQHF.

This CDR3 is CASSYSIGLSNEQFF. Here the CDR3 DNA reads TGTGCCAGCAGTTACTCGATCGGACTAAGTAATGAGCAGTTCTTC. The chain links TRBV6-5 to TRBJ2-1; TRBD2 is a possible D gene (6 bases). The CDR3 runs to 15 residues. V lost 0 bases and J 7 bases, leaving 13 bases between the germline ends. Germline CDR1 is MNHEY and CDR2 is SVGAGI.

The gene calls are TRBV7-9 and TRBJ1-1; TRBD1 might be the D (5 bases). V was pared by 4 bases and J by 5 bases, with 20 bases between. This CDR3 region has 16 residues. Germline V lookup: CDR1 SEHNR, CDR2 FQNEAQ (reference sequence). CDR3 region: CASSSKGAGQNTEAFF. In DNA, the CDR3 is TGTGCCAGCAGCTCTAAAGGGGCAGGCCAGAATACTGAAGCTTTCTTT.

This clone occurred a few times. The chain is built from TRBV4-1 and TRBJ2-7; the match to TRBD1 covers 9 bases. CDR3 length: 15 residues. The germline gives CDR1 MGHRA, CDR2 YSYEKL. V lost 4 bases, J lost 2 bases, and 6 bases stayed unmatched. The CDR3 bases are TGCGCCAGCAGCCCCGGGGACAGGGCCCCCTACGAGCAGTACTTC. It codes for CASSPGDRAPYEQYF.

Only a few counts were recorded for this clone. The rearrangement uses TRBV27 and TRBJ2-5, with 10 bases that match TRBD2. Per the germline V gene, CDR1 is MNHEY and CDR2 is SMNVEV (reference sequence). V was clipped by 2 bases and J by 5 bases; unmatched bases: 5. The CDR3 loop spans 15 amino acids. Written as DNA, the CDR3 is TGTGCCAGCAGTTTACTAGCGGGAGTCGGGGAGACCCAGTACTTC. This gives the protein CASSLLAGVGETQYF.

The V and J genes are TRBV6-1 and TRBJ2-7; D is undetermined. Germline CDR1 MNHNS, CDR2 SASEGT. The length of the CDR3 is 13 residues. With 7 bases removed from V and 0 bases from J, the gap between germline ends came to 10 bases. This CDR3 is CASTRANSYEQYF. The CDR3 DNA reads TGTGCCAGCACCAGAGCGAACTCCTACGAGCAGTACTTC.

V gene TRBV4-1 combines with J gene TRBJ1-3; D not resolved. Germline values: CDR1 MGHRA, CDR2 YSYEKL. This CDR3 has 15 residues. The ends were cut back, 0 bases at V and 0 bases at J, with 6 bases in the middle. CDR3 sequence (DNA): TGCGCCAGCAGCCAAGATTCAGGCTCTGGAAACACCATATATTTT. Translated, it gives CASSQDSGSGNTIYF.

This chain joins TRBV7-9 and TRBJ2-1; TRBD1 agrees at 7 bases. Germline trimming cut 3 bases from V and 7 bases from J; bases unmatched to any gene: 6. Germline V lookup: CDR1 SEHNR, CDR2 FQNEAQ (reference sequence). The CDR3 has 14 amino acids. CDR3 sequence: CASSFRDRSNEQFF. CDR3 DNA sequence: TGTGCCAGCAGCTTCCGGGACAGATCTAATGAGCAGTTCTTC.

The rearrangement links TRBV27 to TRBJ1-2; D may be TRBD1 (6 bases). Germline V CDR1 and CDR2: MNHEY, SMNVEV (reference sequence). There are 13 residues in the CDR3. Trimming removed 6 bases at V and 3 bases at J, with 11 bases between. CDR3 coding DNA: TGTGCCAGCAGGAAACAGGGAGACTATGGCTACACCTTC. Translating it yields CASRKQGDYGYTF.

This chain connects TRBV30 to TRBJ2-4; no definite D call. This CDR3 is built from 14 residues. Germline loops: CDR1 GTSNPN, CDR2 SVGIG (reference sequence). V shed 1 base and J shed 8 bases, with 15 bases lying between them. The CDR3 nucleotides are TGTGCCTGGAGTGAAGGCGGTAGCCAGGACATTCAGTACTTC. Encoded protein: CAWSEGGSQDIQYF.

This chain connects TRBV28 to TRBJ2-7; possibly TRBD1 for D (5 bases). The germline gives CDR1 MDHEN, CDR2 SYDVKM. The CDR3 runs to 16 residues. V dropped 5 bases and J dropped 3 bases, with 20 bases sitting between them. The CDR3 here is CASSPPHRNLGYEQYF. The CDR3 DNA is TGTGCCAGCAGTCCGCCTCACAGGAACCTGGGCTACGAGCAGTACTTC. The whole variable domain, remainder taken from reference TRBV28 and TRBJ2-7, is DVKVTQSSRYLVKRTGEKVFLECVQDMDHENMFWYRQDPGLGLRLIYFSYDVKMKEKGDIPEGYSVSREKKERFSLILESASTNQTSMYLCASSPPHRNLGYEQYFGPGTRLTVT.